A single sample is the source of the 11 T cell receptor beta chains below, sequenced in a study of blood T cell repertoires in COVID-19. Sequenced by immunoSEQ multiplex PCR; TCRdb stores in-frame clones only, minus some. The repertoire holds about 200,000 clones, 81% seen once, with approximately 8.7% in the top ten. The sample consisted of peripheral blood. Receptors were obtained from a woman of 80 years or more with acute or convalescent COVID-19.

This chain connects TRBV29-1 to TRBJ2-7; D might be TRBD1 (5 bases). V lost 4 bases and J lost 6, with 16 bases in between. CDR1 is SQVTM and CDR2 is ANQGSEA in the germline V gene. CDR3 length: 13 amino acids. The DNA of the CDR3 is TGCAGCGTTGGGTCTGGGCAGGGTGGCGAGCAGTACTTC. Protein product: CSVGSGQGGEQYF.

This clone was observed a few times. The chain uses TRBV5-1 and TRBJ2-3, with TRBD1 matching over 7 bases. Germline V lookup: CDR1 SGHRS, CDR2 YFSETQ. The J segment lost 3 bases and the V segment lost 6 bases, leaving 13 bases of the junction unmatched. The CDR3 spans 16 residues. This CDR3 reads CASNLGTATETDTQYF. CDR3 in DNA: TGCGCCAGCAACCTAGGGACAGCCACCGAGACAGATACGCAGTATTTT. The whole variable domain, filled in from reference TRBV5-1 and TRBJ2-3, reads KAGVTQTPRYLIKTRGQQVTLSCSPISGHRSVSWYQQTPGQGLQFLFEYFSETQRNKGNFPGRFSGRQFSNSRSEMNVSTLELGDSALYLCASNLGTATETDTQYFGPGTRLTVL.

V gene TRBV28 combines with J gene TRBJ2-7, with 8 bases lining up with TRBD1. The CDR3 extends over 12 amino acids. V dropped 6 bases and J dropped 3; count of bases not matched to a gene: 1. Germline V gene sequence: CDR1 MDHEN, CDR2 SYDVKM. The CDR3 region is CASRDRVYEQYF. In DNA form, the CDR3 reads TGTGCCAGCAGGGACAGGGTCTACGAGCAGTACTTC.

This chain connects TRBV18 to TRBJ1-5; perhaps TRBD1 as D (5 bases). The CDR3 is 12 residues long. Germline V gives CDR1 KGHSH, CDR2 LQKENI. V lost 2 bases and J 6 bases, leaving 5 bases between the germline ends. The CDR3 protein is CASSPDSQPQHF. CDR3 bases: TGTGCCAGCTCACCAGACAGTCAGCCCCAGCATTTT.

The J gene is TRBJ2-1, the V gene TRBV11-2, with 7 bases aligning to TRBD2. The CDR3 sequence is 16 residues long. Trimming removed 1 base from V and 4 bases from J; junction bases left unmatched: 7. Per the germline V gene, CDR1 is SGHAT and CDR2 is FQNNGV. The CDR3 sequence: CASSLVRASGYNEQFF. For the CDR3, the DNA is TGTGCCAGCAGCTTAGTAAGAGCTAGCGGATACAATGAGCAGTTCTTC.

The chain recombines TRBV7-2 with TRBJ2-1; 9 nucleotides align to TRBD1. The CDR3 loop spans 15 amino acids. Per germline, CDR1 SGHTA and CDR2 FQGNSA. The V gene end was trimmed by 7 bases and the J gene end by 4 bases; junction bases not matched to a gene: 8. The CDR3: CASISDRGSYNEQFF. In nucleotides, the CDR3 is TGTGCCAGCATCAGTGACAGGGGGTCTTACAATGAGCAGTTCTTC.

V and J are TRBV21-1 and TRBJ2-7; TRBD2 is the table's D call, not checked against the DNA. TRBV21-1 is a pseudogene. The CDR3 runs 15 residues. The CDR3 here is CASKQEWGDPDEQYF. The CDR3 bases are TGTGCCAGCAAGCAAGAGTGGGGGGATCCGGACGAGCAGTACTTC.

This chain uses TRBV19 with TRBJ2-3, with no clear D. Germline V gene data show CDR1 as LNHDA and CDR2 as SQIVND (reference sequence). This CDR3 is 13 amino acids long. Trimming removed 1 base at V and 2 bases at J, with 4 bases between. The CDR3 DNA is TGTGCCAGTAGTATAGCGTTCACAGATACGCAGTATTTT. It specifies CASSIAFTDTQYF.

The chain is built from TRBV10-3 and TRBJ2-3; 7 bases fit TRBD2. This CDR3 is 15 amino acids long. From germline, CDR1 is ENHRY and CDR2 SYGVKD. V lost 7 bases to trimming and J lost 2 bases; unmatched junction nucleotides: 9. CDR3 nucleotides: TGTGCCATCAATTCGGTCGGGGGGAACACAGATACGCAGTATTTT. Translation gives CAINSVGGNTDTQYF.

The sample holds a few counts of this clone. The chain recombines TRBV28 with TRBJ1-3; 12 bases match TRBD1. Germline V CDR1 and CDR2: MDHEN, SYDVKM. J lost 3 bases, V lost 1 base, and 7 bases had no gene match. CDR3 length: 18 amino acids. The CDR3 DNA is TGTGCCAGCAGTTTATCTTCCGGGACAGGGGGCGGTGGAAACACCATATATTTT. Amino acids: CASSLSSGTGGGGNTIYF.

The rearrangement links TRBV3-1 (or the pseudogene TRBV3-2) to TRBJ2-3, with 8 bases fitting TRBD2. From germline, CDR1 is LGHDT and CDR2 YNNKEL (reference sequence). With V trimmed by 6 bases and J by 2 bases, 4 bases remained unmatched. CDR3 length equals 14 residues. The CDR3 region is CASRRTSSTDTQYF. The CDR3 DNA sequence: TGTGCCAGCAGAAGGACTAGCTCCACAGATACGCAGTATTTT.